Below, one TCR beta chain is given with its context. The data were taken from a study of OX40 agonist ivuxolimab in advanced cancers. Study overall: Cohort: around 79% men, mean age 60, aged about 20 to 90.

Some clones are missing from TCRdb's copy, which holds only in-frame ones; the method was immunoSEQ multiplex PCR. The data hold fewer than 80,000 clones, with around 85% observed a single time. V shed 1 base and J 9 bases; nucleotides not matched to a gene: 10. This CDR3 spans 15 amino acids. Germline V gene lookup returns CDR1 SGHTA and CDR2 FQGNSA. The TCR sequence derives from an adult with an advanced solid tumor such as melanoma, head and neck, liver or kidney cancer. The V and J genes are TRBV7-2 and TRBJ2-3; TRBD2 matches at 7 bases. The material was CD4+ or CD8+ T cells sorted from blood, obtained in a trial of the OX40 agonist ivuxolimab. The chain's CDR3 is CASSLELASGKTQYF. For the CDR3, the DNA is TGTGCCAGCAGCTTAGAACTAGCGTCGGGGAAAACGCAGTATTTT.